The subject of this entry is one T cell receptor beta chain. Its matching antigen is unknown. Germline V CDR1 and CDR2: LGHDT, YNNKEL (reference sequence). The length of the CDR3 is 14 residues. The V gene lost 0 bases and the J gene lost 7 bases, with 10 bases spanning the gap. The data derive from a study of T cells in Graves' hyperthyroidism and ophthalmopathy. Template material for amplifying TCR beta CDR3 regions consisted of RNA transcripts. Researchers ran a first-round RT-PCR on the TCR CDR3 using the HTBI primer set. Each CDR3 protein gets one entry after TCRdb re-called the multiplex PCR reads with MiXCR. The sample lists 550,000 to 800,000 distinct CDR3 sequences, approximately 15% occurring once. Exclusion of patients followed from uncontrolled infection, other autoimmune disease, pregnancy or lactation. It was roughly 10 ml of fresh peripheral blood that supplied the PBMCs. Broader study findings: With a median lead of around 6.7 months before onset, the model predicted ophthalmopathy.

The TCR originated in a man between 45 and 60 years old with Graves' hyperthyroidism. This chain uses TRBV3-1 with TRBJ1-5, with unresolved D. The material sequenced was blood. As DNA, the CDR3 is TGTGCCAGCAGCCAAGACTTTAGTGTCCAGCCCCAGCATTTT. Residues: CASSQDFSVQPQHF.